Listed below are T cell receptor beta chains from one sample, sequenced in a study of blood T cell repertoires in COVID-19. Some clones are missing from TCRdb's copy, which holds only in-frame ones; the method was immunoSEQ multiplex PCR. The sample carries roughly 70,000 clones, about 88% recorded once. Sequenced sample: peripheral blood. Every receptor here comes from a man between 65 and 85 years old with active COVID-19. Both conserved end residues are part of each CDR3. Fields, in order: D gene, V gene, clone size, J gene, CDR3 DNA, CDR3 protein. A D gene is named only where the DNA matches it firmly. Clone size appears in some rows only: once, few, many, or a class for an expanded clone.

TRBD1	TRBV7-8	.	TRBJ2-1	TGTGCCAGCAGCTTGCGGACAGGGGGGACCTTAGGGCAGTTCTTC	CASSLRTGGTLGQFF
.	TRBV5-1	.	TRBJ2-5	TGCGCCAGCAGGGGTGGGGACCTGGGGGCCCAAGAGACCCAGTACTTC	CASRGGDLGAQETQYF
TRBD2	TRBV7-2	.	TRBJ2-1	TGTGCCACCAGACTAGCGGGGGGAAACAATGAGCAGTTCTTC	CATRLAGGNNEQFF
.	TRBV4-3	.	TRBJ2-3	TGCGCCAGCAGCCTGGGCCCCGTGTCAGATACGCAGTATTTT	CASSLGPVSDTQYF
.	TRBV19	.	TRBJ1-1	TGTGCCAGTAGTGCCCGGGGGGTTCGGGACACTGAAGCTTTCTTT	CASSARGVRDTEAFF
TRBD1	TRBV5-6	once	TRBJ2-2	TGTGCCAGCAGCTCGGGGACAGGGGGCCGCGGCGGGGAGCTGTTTTTT	CASSSGTGGRGGELFF
.	TRBV12-3/TRBV12-4	.	TRBJ1-2	TGTGCCAGCAGTTGTCTCGGCTACACCTTC	CASSCLGYTF
.	TRBV3-1/TRBV3-2	once	TRBJ1-5	TGTGCCAGCAGCTCTGGGCTCTCGGCGGGGGGTCAGCCCCAGCATTTT	CASSSGLSAGGQPQHF
.	TRBV4-3	.	TRBJ2-1	TGCGCCAGCAGCCAAGAGGGGGCGGGTGGGTACAATGAGCAGTTCTTC	CASSQEGAGGYNEQFF
.	TRBV6-5	once	TRBJ2-7	TGTGCCAGCAGGGTAGGGGACGAGCAGTACTTC	CASRVGDEQYF
.	TRBV5-1	once	TRBJ2-7	TGCGCCAGCAGCTTGGCGGGGAGGGACAGGAGGGCCTACGAGCAGTACTTC	CASSLAGRDRRAYEQYF
.	TRBV19	.	TRBJ1-5	TGTGCCAGTAGTATTGAGGGAGTTGGCAATCAGCCCCAGCATTTT	CASSIEGVGNQPQHF
.	TRBV12-3/TRBV12-4	.	TRBJ1-2	TGTGCCAGCAGTCCCGGGATGGGCCATGGCTACACCTTC	CASSPGMGHGYTF
TRBD2	TRBV19	.	TRBJ2-1	TGTGCCAGTAGTCCTCCGGGACTAGCGGGAGTTTGGGAGCAGTTCTTC	CASSPPGLAGVWEQFF
TRBD2	TRBV10-3	.	TRBJ2-2	TGTGCCGCAAACTGGGGGGGCACCGGGGAGCTGTTTTTT	CAANWGGTGELFF
.	TRBV7-2	.	TRBJ2-5	TGTGCCAGCAGCCCCCGGACACCGGGACTTCAAGAGACCCAGTACTTC	CASSPRTPGLQETQYF
.	TRBV2	.	TRBJ1-5	TGTGCCAGCACCGGGGGGGGTGGCAATCAGCCCCAGCATTTT	CASTGGGGNQPQHF
.	TRBV30	few	TRBJ2-5	TGTGCCTGGAGTCGGGGGAAAGAGACCCAGTACTTC	CAWSRGKETQYF
.	TRBV27	.	TRBJ2-5	TGTGCCAGCATTGGTTTGAGTCCTAGGGGGGAGACCCAGTACTTC	CASIGLSPRGETQYF